The clone carrying this TCR beta chain was counted a single time. This record comes from a study of blood T cell repertoires in COVID-19. The CDR3 covers 13 residues. The germline V and J ends were trimmed by 5 bases and 2 bases, with 10 bases remaining between them. The germline V gene encodes CDR1 SGHTA and CDR2 FQGNSA. Data came from immunoSEQ multiplex PCR; TCRdb stores just in-frame clones and leaves some out. The profile shows 250,000 to 300,000 clones, about nine tenths of them singletons. This rearrangement joins TRBV7-2 to TRBJ2-7; D is perhaps TRBD2 (5 bases). This receptor was identified in a woman under 40 with COVID-19, enrolled during active disease. Input material: peripheral blood. CDR3 nucleotide sequence: TGTGCCAGCAGCCTACTAGTTACCTACGAGCAGTACTTC. Its protein is CASSLLVTYEQYF.